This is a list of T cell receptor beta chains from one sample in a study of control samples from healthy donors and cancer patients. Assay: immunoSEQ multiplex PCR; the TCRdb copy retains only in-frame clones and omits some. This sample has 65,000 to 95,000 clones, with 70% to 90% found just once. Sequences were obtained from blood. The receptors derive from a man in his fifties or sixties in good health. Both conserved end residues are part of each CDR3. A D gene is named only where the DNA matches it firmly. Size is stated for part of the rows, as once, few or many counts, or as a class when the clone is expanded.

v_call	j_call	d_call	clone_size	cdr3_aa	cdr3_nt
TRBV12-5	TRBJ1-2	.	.	CASGLAKNQLGYTF	TGTGCTAGTGGTTTGGCCAAAAACCAACTTGGCTACACCTTC
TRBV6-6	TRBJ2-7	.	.	CASSVAGVGEQYF	TGTGCCAGCAGCGTAGCCGGGGTCGGCGAGCAGTACTTC
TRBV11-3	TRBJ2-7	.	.	CASSRSGGSYEQYF	TGTGCCAGCAGCCGATCTGGGGGCTCCTACGAGCAGTACTTC
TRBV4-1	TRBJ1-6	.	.	CASSSRQATLNSPLHF	TGCGCCAGCAGCTCCCGACAAGCGACCTTAAATTCACCCCTCCACTTT
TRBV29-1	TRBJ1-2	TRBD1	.	CSVEGWDRNYGYTF	TGCAGCGTTGAAGGGTGGGACAGAAACTATGGCTACACCTTC
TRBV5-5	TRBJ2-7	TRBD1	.	CASSRTGTDSYEQYF	TGTGCCAGCAGTCGAACCGGGACAGATTCCTACGAGCAGTACTTC
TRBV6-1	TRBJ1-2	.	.	CASSEAGPSYGYTF	TGTGCCAGCAGTGAAGCCGGGCCATCCTATGGCTACACCTTC
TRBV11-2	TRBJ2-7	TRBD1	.	CASSSHRGKGYEQYF	TGTGCCAGCAGCTCGCACAGGGGGAAAGGCTACGAGCAGTACTTC
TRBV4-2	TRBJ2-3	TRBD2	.	CASSQGGGGGARTDTQYF	TGTGCCAGCAGCCAAGGAGGTGGCGGGGGGGCTCGCACAGATACGCAGTATTTT
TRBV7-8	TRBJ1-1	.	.	CASSLSQGTEAFF	TGTGCCAGCAGCTTATCCCAGGGGACTGAAGCTTTCTTT
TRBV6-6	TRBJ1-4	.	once	CASTRGDEKLFF	TGTGCCAGCACTAGGGGGGATGAAAAACTGTTTTTT
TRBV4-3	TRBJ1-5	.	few	CASSQGKSSPQHF	TGCGCCAGCAGCCAAGGTAAAAGCAGCCCCCAGCATTTT
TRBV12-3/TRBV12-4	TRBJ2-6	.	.	CASSLGGANVLTF	TGTGCCAGCAGTTTAGGGGGGGCCAACGTCCTGACTTTC
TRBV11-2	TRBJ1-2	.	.	CASSLPGGAVLGYTF	TGTGCCAGCAGCTTACCGGGTGGGGCCGTTCTAGGCTACACCTTC
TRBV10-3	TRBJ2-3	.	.	CAIATSGAVTQYF	TGTGCCATCGCAACCTCGGGAGCCGTTACGCAGTATTTT
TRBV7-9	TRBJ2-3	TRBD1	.	CASSLGTGTSTDTQYF	TGTGCCAGCAGCCTAGGGACAGGCACTAGCACAGATACGCAGTATTTT
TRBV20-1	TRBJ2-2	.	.	CSARAVGELFF	TGCAGTGCTAGGGCAGTCGGGGAGCTGTTTTTT
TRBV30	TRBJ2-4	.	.	CAWSKQVPKNIQYF	TGTGCCTGGAGTAAACAGGTACCCAAAAACATTCAGTACTTC
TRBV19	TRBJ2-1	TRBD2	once	CASTPPGLLAGTSSYNEQFF	TGTGCCAGTACCCCACCGGGACTCCTAGCGGGGACCAGCTCCTACAATGAGCAGTTCTTC
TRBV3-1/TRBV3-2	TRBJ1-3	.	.	CASSYAGYRGNTIYF	TGTGCCAGCAGTTACGCAGGGTACCGTGGAAACACCATATATTTT
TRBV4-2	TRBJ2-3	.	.	CASSQAFPSTDTQYF	TGTGCCAGCAGCCAAGCCTTTCCTAGCACAGATACGCAGTATTTT
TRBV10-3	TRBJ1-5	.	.	CAISNPGPYHQPQHF	TGTGCCATCAGCAACCCCGGGCCATACCATCAGCCCCAGCATTTT
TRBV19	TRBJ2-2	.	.	CASSPQSGELFF	TGTGCCAGTTCCCCGCAATCCGGGGAGCTGTTTTTT
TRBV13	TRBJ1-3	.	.	CASSWLRGNTIYF	TGTGCCAGCAGCTGGTTACGGGGAAACACCATATATTTT
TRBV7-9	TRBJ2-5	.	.	CASSSIRRGQETQYF	TGTGCCAGCAGCTCCATCCGGAGGGGGCAAGAGACCCAGTACTTC
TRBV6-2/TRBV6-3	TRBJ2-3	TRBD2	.	CASSWTSGGIWDTQYF	TGTGCCAGCAGTTGGACTAGCGGGGGGATATGGGATACGCAGTATTTT
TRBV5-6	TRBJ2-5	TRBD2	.	CASSLVTSGSQETQYF	TGTGCCAGCAGCTTGGTAACTAGCGGGAGCCAAGAGACCCAGTACTTC
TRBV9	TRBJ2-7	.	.	CASSPRGGESSYEQYF	TGTGCCAGCAGCCCTAGGGGCGGCGAGAGCTCCTACGAGCAGTACTTC